The 25 T cell receptor beta chains below all came from one sample that was sequenced in a study of T cells in Graves' hyperthyroidism and ophthalmopathy. TCR beta CDR3 regions were amplified from RNA transcripts. HTBI primers were used for first-round RT-PCR of the TCR CDR3. TCRdb reanalysed the multiplex PCR reads using MiXCR and keeps one entry per CDR3 protein. The data show some 600,000 distinct CDR3 sequences, over 11% seen once. The sequencing sample was made of blood. The receptors originated from a woman aged 30 to 39 with Graves' hyperthyroidism that later progressed to Graves' ophthalmopathy.

The J gene is TRBJ2-2, the V gene TRBV12-5, with D possibly TRBD2 on 5 matching bases. This CDR3 contains 17 residues. V was trimmed by 0 bases and J by 5 bases, leaving 16 bases between them. Germline CDR1 LGHNT, CDR2 FRNRAP. This chain's CDR3 is CASGLVVTRLPTGELFF. Here the CDR3 DNA reads TGTGCTAGTGGTTTGGTAGTTACGAGACTACCGACCGGGGAGCTGTTTTTT. Full variable domain (outside the CDR3, taken from reference TRBV12-5 and TRBJ2-2): DARVTQTPRHKVTEMGQEVTMRCQPILGHNTVFWYRQTMMQGLELLAYFRNRAPLDDSGMPKDRFSAEMPDATLATLKIQPSEPRDSAVYFCASGLVVTRLPTGELFFGEGSRLTVL.

This clonotype was seen a handful of times. This sequence joins TRBV6-2 or TRBV6-3 and TRBJ2-7; 8 bases fit TRBD1. The CDR3 extends over 13 amino acids. The germline V gene encodes CDR1 MNHEY and CDR2 SVGEGT. Unmatched junction bases numbered 4, after V lost 3 bases and J lost 6 bases. The CDR3 DNA sequence: TGTGCCAGCAGTTATAACACAGGGGGCGAGCAGTACTTC. As protein: CASSYNTGGEQYF.

In the case of this clonotype: A read error may explain this, as a much larger clone is one base away. In this CDR3 the conserved last residue, phenylalanine or tryptophan, is missing, so a read error is likely. V usage is TRBV11-2 and J usage is TRBJ2-7; D unresolved. The V end was cut by 4 bases, the J end by 6 bases, with 7 bases between. Per germline, CDR1 SGHAT and CDR2 FQNNGV. This CDR3 is 11 amino acids long. CDR3 protein: CASSSIIEQYL. The DNA of the CDR3 is TGTGCCAGCAGCTCAATAATCGAGCAGTACCTC.

This clonotype was seen just once. This chain joins TRBV20-1 and TRBJ1-1, with 11 bases identical to TRBD1. CDR3 length: 17 residues. The germline V gene encodes CDR1 DFQATT and CDR2 SNEGSKA (reference sequence). The V and J ends lost 0 bases and 3 bases, in that order; junction bases with no gene match: 9. The CDR3 coding sequence is TGCAGTGCTAGAGATCTCTATCGGACAGGGGGCCACACTGAAGCTTTCTTT. Translating it yields CSARDLYRTGGHTEAFF.

The CDR3 spells CASSPAAGAGNTIYF. CDR3 in DNA: TGTGCCAGCAGCCCGGCGGCGGGTGCTGGAAACACCATATATTTT. The V call is TRBV7-3, the J call TRBJ1-3; D uncertain. Trimming removed 5 bases from V and 2 bases from J, with 13 bases in between. This CDR3 region has 15 residues. The germline V gene has CDR1 SGHTA and CDR2 FQGTGA.

This clonotype was seen at least ten times. The chain recombines TRBV30 with TRBJ2-7; unclear D gene. V lost 0 bases and J 7 bases, leaving 7 bases between the germline ends. Per the germline V gene, CDR1 is GTSNPN and CDR2 is SVGIG (reference sequence). The CDR3 length is 11 residues. The CDR3 DNA sequence: TGTGCCTGGAGTGTACAAGGGGAGCAGTACTTC. It specifies CAWSVQGEQYF.

This clonotype has at least ten counts. The V and J genes are TRBV12-3 or TRBV12-4 and TRBJ1-5; 12 bases align to TRBD1. Trimming at V came to 3 bases and at J to 2 bases, leaving 2 bases not matched to a gene. There are 16 residues in the CDR3. For the CDR3, the DNA is TGTGCCAGCAGTTTGGGGGACAGGGGGCGCAATCAGCCCCAGCATTTT. It is translated as CASSLGDRGRNQPQHF.

This sequence joins TRBV2 and TRBJ1-3; D unresolved. V lost 4 bases and J lost 4, with 14 bases in between. The V gene's germline CDR1 is SNHLY and CDR2 FYNNEI. This CDR3 is 15 amino acids long. In DNA form, the CDR3 reads TGTGCCAGCAGTGCCCTAGACGGACTGGGAAACACCATATATTTT. Residues: CASSALDGLGNTIYF.

Only one count was recorded for this clonotype. One end of the junction does not line up with germline, which may come from a read error. The chain combines TRBV19 with TRBJ1-2; D is possibly TRBD1 (6 bases). The germline V gene has CDR1 LNHDA and CDR2 SQIVND (reference sequence). There are 13 residues in the CDR3. The chain's CDR3 is CASSSRQELWLPF. CDR3 DNA: TGTGCCAGTAGTTCACGACAGGAACTATGGCTACCCTTC.

The chain combines TRBV3-1 with TRBJ2-1, with TRBD1 matching 8 bases. The V segment lost 11 bases and the J segment 5 bases; nucleotides outside the gene matches: 11. The CDR3 extends over 14 amino acids. Germline CDR1 is LGHDT and CDR2 is YNNKEL (reference sequence). The CDR3 nucleotides read TGTGCCTGCACCCGGACAGGGCTCAACAATGAGCAGTTCTTC. Translated, it gives CACTRTGLNNEQFF.

Many counts were recorded for this clonotype. The rearrangement links TRBV28 to TRBJ2-7; 10 bases line up with TRBD2. V was clipped by 4 bases and J by 0 bases; unmatched bases: 21. Germline CDR1 is MDHEN and CDR2 is SYDVKM. The CDR3 totals 21 residues. CDR3 sequence reads: CASSYSLQGEGTSAYSYEQYF. CDR3 nucleotide sequence: TGTGCCAGCAGTTATTCCCTCCAGGGGGAAGGGACTAGCGCTTACTCCTACGAGCAGTACTTC.

This clonotype was seen at least ten times. This chain uses TRBV7-3 with TRBJ2-3, with D perhaps matching TRBD1 (5 bases). CDR1 is SGHTA, CDR2 FQGTGA, per germline. V was trimmed by 2 bases and J by 6 bases, leaving 9 bases between them. This CDR3 spans 13 amino acids. This CDR3 is CASSLSDSDTQYF. The CDR3 DNA follows: TGTGCCAGCAGCTTATCCGACAGTGATACGCAGTATTTT.

This clonotype was seen only a few times. J is TRBJ2-3 and V is TRBV19; D gene uncertain. CDR3 size: 14 residues. Germline assignment: CDR1 LNHDA and CDR2 SQIVND (reference sequence). Between the trimmed V and J ends, which lost 10 bases and 5 bases, there was a span of 19 bases. CDR3 bases: TGTGCCACCACGGACGGATCTTCTTTAGATACGCAGTATTTT. Its protein is CATTDGSSLDTQYF.

This clonotype was seen ten or more times. The V and J genes are TRBV3-1 and TRBJ2-1; D not resolved. CDR1 is LGHDT and CDR2 is YNNKEL in the germline V gene (reference sequence). The CDR3 consists of 15 residues. V lost 0 bases to trimming and J lost 6 bases, with 12 bases between them. Here the CDR3 reads CASSQDLISLNEQFF. DNA for the CDR3: TGTGCCAGCAGCCAAGATCTGATTAGCCTCAATGAGCAGTTCTTC.

This rearrangement joins TRBV5-1 to TRBJ2-1; 8 bases are shared with TRBD1. The CDR3 extends over 16 amino acids. Germline V lookup: CDR1 SGHRS, CDR2 YFSETQ. V gave up 3 bases and J gave up 7 bases; unmatched junction bases: 12. The CDR3 DNA reads as TGCGCCAGCAGCTCTCAGACAGGGGCCGTACAAAATGAGCAGTTCTTC. Protein: CASSSQTGAVQNEQFF.

The chain recombines TRBV19 with TRBJ1-1, with D uncertain. CDR3 length equals 12 residues. Germline loops: CDR1 LNHDA, CDR2 SQIVND (reference sequence). Trimming removed 3 bases from V and 10 bases from J, with 12 bases in between. CDR3 sequence (DNA): TGTGCCAGTAGTATGGGAGGAATTGGAGCTTTCTTT. Amino acids: CASSMGGIGAFF.

This clonotype was seen many times. The V and J genes are TRBV20-1 and TRBJ2-5; tentatively, D is TRBD2 (7 bases). The CDR3 runs 14 residues. Trimming removed 6 bases at V and 4 bases at J, with 18 bases between. The germline gives CDR1 DFQATT, CDR2 SNEGSKA (reference sequence). The CDR3 reads CSAIRGGMGETQYF. CDR3 sequence (DNA): TGCAGTGCAATTAGGGGGGGAATGGGAGAGACCCAGTACTTC.

Concerning this clonotype: Since a much larger clone is just one base distant, this may be a read error. The CDR3 loop reads CTSNGPAVGDTQYF. The CDR3 DNA sequence: TGTACCAGTAACGGCCCGGCCGTAGGAGATACGCAGTATTTT. The chain combines TRBV19 with TRBJ2-3, with no clear D. The CDR3 runs 14 residues. CDR1 LNHDA and CDR2 SQIVND come from the germline V gene (reference sequence).

Notes on this clonotype: It may be a read error: a sequence one base away is much more abundant. This sequence joins TRBV6-1 and TRBJ1-5; TRBD1 matches at 7 bases. The V segment lost 5 bases and the J segment 3 bases; nucleotides outside the gene matches: 7. The CDR3 consists of 15 residues. CDR1 is MNHNS and CDR2 is SASEGT in the germline V gene. The CDR3 loop reads CASSPDRALNQPQHF. CDR3 bases: TGTGCCAGCAGTCCCGACAGGGCCCTCAATCAGCCCCAGCATTTT.

This clonotype was detected only a few times. This rearrangement joins TRBV7-2 to TRBJ2-7, with D unresolved. V was cut by 1 base and J by 2 bases, with 15 bases left in between. Germline CDR1 reads SGHTA; CDR2 reads FQGNSA. The CDR3 has 16 residues. The CDR3 sequence is CASSLGGFGGPYEQYF. As DNA, the CDR3 is TGTGCCAGCAGCTTAGGTGGTTTCGGCGGTCCCTACGAGCAGTACTTC. The full variable domain, its missing parts supplied by reference TRBV7-2 and TRBJ2-7, is GAGVSQSPSNKVTEKGKDVELRCDPISGHTALYWYRQSLGQGLEFLIYFQGNSAPDKSGLPSDRFSAERTGGSVSTLTIQRTQQEDSAVYLCASSLGGFGGPYEQYFGPGTRLTVT.

The chain combines TRBV9 with TRBJ1-5; no clear D gene. The CDR3 totals 14 residues. Germline V CDR1 and CDR2: SGDLS, YYNGEE. V was trimmed by 4 bases and J by 0 bases, leaving 8 bases between them. The CDR3 nucleotides read TGTGCCAGCAGCCCTGGGAATAGCAATCAGCCCCAGCATTTT. Translation: CASSPGNSNQPQHF.

This clonotype was recorded at least ten times. This chain connects TRBV15 to TRBJ2-3; TRBD2 agrees at 10 bases. J was trimmed by 3 bases and V by 0 bases; bases with no gene match: 3. Germline V CDR1 and CDR2: LNHNV, YYDKDF (reference sequence). The CDR3 has 16 amino acids. The CDR3 DNA is TGTGCCACCAGCAGAGACGGTAGCGGGAGGACAGATACGCAGTATTTT. Protein sequence: CATSRDGSGRTDTQYF.

This clonotype appeared many times. The V and J genes are TRBV10-3 and TRBJ2-5; TRBD1 matches 10 bases. The length of the CDR3 is 14 residues. Germline CDR1 ENHRY, CDR2 SYGVKD. V lost 6 bases to trimming and J lost 5 bases; unmatched junction nucleotides: 6. The CDR3 nucleotides read TGTGCCATCAGAGACCCGGACAGGGGGGAGACCCAGTACTTC. Protein: CAIRDPDRGETQYF.

This clonotype was counted between two and nine times. The chain has TRBV20-1 and TRBJ1-2; possible D gene TRBD1, 6 bases. Germline loops: CDR1 DFQATT, CDR2 SNEGSKA (reference sequence). This CDR3 is built from 13 residues. Trimming removed 3 bases from V and 6 bases from J, with 14 bases in between. The CDR3 loop is CSARPGAKDGYTF. The CDR3 DNA is TGCAGTGCTAGGCCAGGGGCGAAGGATGGCTACACCTTC.

Remarks on this clonotype: Mismatch with germline at one junction end may stem from a read error. The chain links TRBV7-9 to TRBJ1-1; D uncertain. Germline CDR1 is SEHNR and CDR2 is FQNEAQ (reference sequence). This CDR3 has 12 amino acids. The CDR3: CASSLLSSEAFF. Here the CDR3 DNA reads TGCGCCAGCAGCCTTCTTTCTTCTGAAGCTTTCTTT.